A selection of T cell receptor beta chains follows, all from one sample in a study of vaccination and CD4 T cells after COVID-19. Their specific antigens are unknown. Using its own MiXCR run on the PCR reads, TCRdb lists one record per CDR3 protein. The table includes 15,000 to 20,000 distinct CDR3 sequences, 65% to 80% detected once. Sequences were obtained from CD4+ T cells from blood, cultured in vitro. Source of these receptors: a human donor who had recovered from COVID-19. Each CDR3 is given with its conserved first and last residue. A D gene is named only where the DNA matches it firmly. Clone size is stated in some rows and not others, as once, few, many or a class when expanded.

j_gene,v_gene,abundance,d_gene,CDR3nt,CDR3aa
TRBJ2-3,TRBV11-2,once,TRBD2,TGTGCCAGCAGCTTAGGGTGGGACCTAGCGGCAGATACGCAGTATTTT,CASSLGWDLAADTQYF
TRBJ1-1,TRBV20-1,-,-,TGCAGTGCTAATTTGAACGGTCTGAACACTGAAGCTTTCTTT,CSANLNGLNTEAFF
TRBJ1-1,TRBV23-1,-,-,TGCGCCAGCAGTCAAAACGATGGGGGTGAAGCTTTCTTT,CASSQNDGGEAFF
TRBJ2-7,TRBV27,-,-,TGTGCCAGCAGTTTACGGGATATTGGATACGAGCAGTACTTC,CASSLRDIGYEQYF
TRBJ1-2,TRBV20-1,-,-,TGCAGTGCCGGGGCAGGCGACTATGGCTACACCTTC,CSAGAGDYGYTF
TRBJ1-5,TRBV6-1,-,-,TGTGCCAGCGGGGAGAATTTCGGCAATCAGCCCCAGCATTTT,CASGENFGNQPQHF
TRBJ2-2,TRBV11-3,-,TRBD1,TGTGCCAGCAGCTTAAGACAGGGAGCCGGGGAGCTGTTTTTT,CASSLRQGAGELFF
TRBJ2-2,TRBV6-1,-,TRBD2,TGTGCCAGCAGTCTACTAGCGGGAGGAATCAACACCGGGGAGCTGTTTTTT,CASSLLAGGINTGELFF
TRBJ2-1,TRBV12-3/TRBV12-4,-,-,TGTGCCAGCAGCCCAAGCGGACCCTACAATGAGCAGTTCTTC,CASSPSGPYNEQFF
TRBJ1-5,TRBV30,-,-,TGTGCCTGGAGTGTAGGGGGGGATCAGCCCCAGCATTTT,CAWSVGGDQPQHF
TRBJ2-3,TRBV7-2,-,TRBD2,TGTGCCAGCAGCTACGTCGGGGGGGCCGAGCCAGATACGCAGTATTTT,CASSYVGGAEPDTQYF
TRBJ1-5,TRBV6-1,-,TRBD1,TGTGCCAGCAGAGACACAGGGGAGGGCAATCAGCCCCAGCATTTT,CASRDTGEGNQPQHF
TRBJ1-2,TRBV6-1,few,-,TGTGCCAGCAGTCAGCAGGGCTATGGCTACACCTTC,CASSQQGYGYTF
TRBJ1-2,TRBV6-2/TRBV6-3,-,-,TGTGCCAGCAGCCCCGGGCCGGGAAGCTACACCTTC,CASSPGPGSYTF
TRBJ2-7,TRBV20-1,-,TRBD1,TGCAGTGCTAGTAGAGGACAGGGGGCATGGGAGCAGTACTTC,CSASRGQGAWEQYF
TRBJ2-7,TRBV6-4,-,TRBD1,TGTGCCAGCAGTGCCCCTGACAGGGGGATCCGCTACGAGCAGTACTTC,CASSAPDRGIRYEQYF
TRBJ1-5,TRBV5-4,-,-,TGTGCCAGCAGCCTACAGGGTCCCAATCAGCCCCAGCATTTT,CASSLQGPNQPQHF
TRBJ1-6,TRBV7-2,-,-,TGTGCCAGCAGCGTTTTGGGTTCACCCCTCCACTTT,CASSVLGSPLHF
TRBJ1-5,TRBV15,few,-,TGTGCCACCAGCTTTCGGGCTCAGAGCAATCAGCCCCAGCATTTT,CATSFRAQSNQPQHF
TRBJ2-7,TRBV5-1,-,TRBD2,TGCGCCAGCAGCTGGGGGGCGGGGGGCGTCTACGAGCAGTACTTC,CASSWGAGGVYEQYF
TRBJ1-5,TRBV6-1,-,-,TGTGCCAGCAGTGAAACCGGGTGGGGGCAGCCCCAGCATTTT,CASSETGWGQPQHF
TRBJ2-3,TRBV20-1,-,TRBD2,TGCAGTGCTTTCCCTAGCGGGAGGGCAGATACGCAGTATTTT,CSAFPSGRADTQYF
TRBJ1-2,TRBV10-3,once,-,TGTGCCATCAGTGAGTCCGGGCAGGGTGCCAACTATGGCTACACCTTC,CAISESGQGANYGYTF
TRBJ1-2,TRBV5-1,once,TRBD1,TGCGCCAGCAGCCCGGGGGACAGGGTGCGTGGTGGCTACACCTTC,CASSPGDRVRGGYTF
TRBJ2-3,TRBV20-1,-,-,TGCAGTGCGTCGGGGGAGGGCACAGATACGCAGTATTTT,CSASGEGTDTQYF
TRBJ1-5,TRBV19,-,-,TGTGCCAGTAGTATCCAGGGTAGGAGCAATCAGCCCCAGCATTTT,CASSIQGRSNQPQHF
TRBJ2-3,TRBV20-1,-,-,TGCAGTGCTAGAGATCAGGTGTCTACTCAGACGGGTACGCAGTATTTT,CSARDQVSTQTGTQYF
TRBJ1-5,TRBV6-1,few,-,TGTGCCAGCAGTAGGGCGGATAGCAATCAGCCCCAGCATTTT,CASSRADSNQPQHF
TRBJ1-6,TRBV5-1,few,-,TGCGCCAGCGGGGAGAGGGACGAATCACCCCTCCACTTT,CASGERDESPLHF
TRBJ2-7,TRBV27,few,TRBD2,TGTGCCAGCACCCCCGTAGCGGGAGTGTACGAGCAGTACTTC,CASTPVAGVYEQYF
TRBJ1-6,TRBV6-5,-,TRBD1,TGTGCCAGCAGTTACCTACAGGGGCGGCATTCACCCCTCCACTTT,CASSYLQGRHSPLHF
TRBJ2-5,TRBV28,-,-,TGTGCCAGCAGCCCGTCGTACGTTTTCCAAGAGACCCAGTACTTC,CASSPSYVFQETQYF
TRBJ1-1,TRBV27,-,-,TGTGCCAGCAGTTCCTCCTCGTTGGACACTGAAGCTTTCTTT,CASSSSSLDTEAFF
TRBJ1-3,TRBV20-1,-,-,TGCAGTTATTCGTTCTCTGGAAACACCATATATTTT,CSYSFSGNTIYF
TRBJ1-1,TRBV12-3/TRBV12-4,-,-,TGTGCCAGCAGTTTACAGCAGATGAACACTGAAGCTTTCTTT,CASSLQQMNTEAFF
TRBJ2-5,TRBV7-2,few,TRBD2,TGTGCCAGCAGCCCTAGCGGGGCCCAAGAGACCCAGTACTTC,CASSPSGAQETQYF
TRBJ1-2,TRBV7-9,-,TRBD1,TGTGCCAGCAGCTTAGGGGGACAGGACGGCTACACCTTC,CASSLGGQDGYTF
TRBJ1-1,TRBV7-2,-,-,TGTGCCAGCAGCCTAGGCAGTATCAACACTGAAGCTTTCTTT,CASSLGSINTEAFF
TRBJ2-3,TRBV6-1,-,-,TGTGCCAGCAGTCGCCGGGACGGTCCTAGCACAGATACGCAGTATTTT,CASSRRDGPSTDTQYF
TRBJ1-5,TRBV20-1,few,-,TGCAGTGCTAGAGAATGGCAGTATAATCAGCCCCAGCATTTT,CSAREWQYNQPQHF
TRBJ1-1,TRBV27,few,-,TGTGCCAGCAGTTTCCGGGACGGCACTGAAGCTTTCTTT,CASSFRDGTEAFF
TRBJ2-2,TRBV4-3,-,TRBD1,TGCGCCAGCAGCCAAGCCGACAGGGACGGCGGGGAGCTGTTTTTT,CASSQADRDGGELFF
TRBJ1-5,TRBV2,-,-,TGTGCCAGCAGCCTTCCTGATCAGCCCCAGCATTTT,CASSLPDQPQHF
TRBJ1-1,TRBV19,once,-,TGTGCCAGTAGTATCGACGGAGAAGCTTTCTTT,CASSIDGEAFF
TRBJ1-1,TRBV21-1,-,-,TGTGCCAGCAGCAAAAGGCAGGGAACTTCAGCTTTCTTT,CASSKRQGTSAFF
TRBJ1-6,TRBV28,-,-,TGTGCCAGCATGGGCGGCCCAAATTCACCCCTCCACTTT,CASMGGPNSPLHF
TRBJ1-2,TRBV20-1,-,TRBD1,TGCAGTGCTAGTCCCGACAGGGGTGGTGGCTACACCTTC,CSASPDRGGGYTF
TRBJ1-2,TRBV20-1,-,-,TGCAGTGCCCCCGGACCAGGCCATGGCTACACCTTC,CSAPGPGHGYTF
TRBJ1-3,TRBV5-5,-,-,TGTGCCAGCAGCTTGGAGCCAACAGGGGGAAACACCATATATTTT,CASSLEPTGGNTIYF
TRBJ1-1,TRBV19,-,-,TGTGCCAGTACCGGCCGGGCTTGGGCCAACACTGAAGCTTTCTTT,CASTGRAWANTEAFF
TRBJ1-1,TRBV12-5,-,-,TGTGCTAGTGCCCCGACAGGCTCGAACACTGAAGCTTTCTTT,CASAPTGSNTEAFF
TRBJ2-1,TRBV20-1,-,TRBD2,TGCAGTGTTCCGTTGACTAGCGGGAGCTCTCATGAGCAGTTCTTC,CSVPLTSGSSHEQFF
TRBJ2-3,TRBV20-1,-,-,TGCAGTGCTACAAGGGAGACAGATACGCAGTATTTT,CSATRETDTQYF
TRBJ2-7,TRBV20-1,-,TRBD2,TGCAGTGCTAGAGAGGGTAGCGGGGGCTCCTACGAGCAGTACTTC,CSAREGSGGSYEQYF
TRBJ2-5,TRBV20-1,-,-,TGCAGTGCTAGACCACAAGAGACCCAGTACTTC,CSARPQETQYF
TRBJ1-6,TRBV7-9,-,-,TGTGCCAGCAGCTTAGATAGGGGCTTCTCCTATAATTCACCCCTCCACTTT,CASSLDRGFSYNSPLHF
TRBJ2-7,TRBV7-6,-,-,TGTGCCAGCAGCTTAGCCGGGGACGAGCAGTACTTC,CASSLAGDEQYF
TRBJ2-5,TRBV19,-,-,TGTGCCAGTAGTACCCTGGTGGGCCGAGAGCAAGAGACCCAGTACTTC,CASSTLVGREQETQYF
TRBJ1-5,TRBV6-4,-,TRBD1,TGTGCCAGCAGTGGGAGGGGGCGCAGGTTAAACGGCAATCAGCCCCAGCATTTT,CASSGRGRRLNGNQPQHF